The entry below describes one T cell receptor (beta chain). Some clones are missing from TCRdb's copy, which holds only in-frame ones; the method was immunoSEQ multiplex PCR. The sample records hundreds of thousands of clones, less than 90% being singletons. The data derive from a study of blood T cell repertoires in COVID-19. Trimming took 5 bases from V and 1 from J; bases not matched to a gene: 6. The CDR3 spans 15 residues. Germline values: CDR1 MNHEY, CDR2 SVGAGI. The clonotype comes from a woman aged 30 to 39 who had recovered from COVID-19. The sample consisted of PBMCs or T cells enriched from blood (not recorded which). The V call is TRBV6-5, the J call TRBJ1-2, with TRBD1 identical over 8 bases. CDR3 loop: CASSNRDRNNYGYTF. In DNA, the CDR3 is TGTGCCAGCAGTAACCGGGACAGGAATAACTATGGCTACACCTTC.